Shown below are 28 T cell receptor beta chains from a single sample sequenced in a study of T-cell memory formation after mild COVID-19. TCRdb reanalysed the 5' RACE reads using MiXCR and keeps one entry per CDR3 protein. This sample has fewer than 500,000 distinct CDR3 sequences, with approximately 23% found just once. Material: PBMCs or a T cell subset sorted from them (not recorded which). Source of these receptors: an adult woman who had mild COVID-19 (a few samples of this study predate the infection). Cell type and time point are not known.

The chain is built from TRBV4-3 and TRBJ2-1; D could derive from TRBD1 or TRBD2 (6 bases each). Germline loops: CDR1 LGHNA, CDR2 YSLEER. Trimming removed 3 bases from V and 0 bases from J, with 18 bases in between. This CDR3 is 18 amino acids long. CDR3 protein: CASSQVALGGSSYNEQFF. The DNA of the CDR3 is TGCGCCAGCAGCCAGGTTGCTTTAGGGGGGAGCTCCTACAATGAGCAGTTCTTC.

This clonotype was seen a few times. As DNA, the CDR3 is TGCGCCAGCAGCTTGACGTTAGCGGGAGGGCCCACCGGGGAGCTGTTTTTT. Translation gives CASSLTLAGGPTGELFF. The chain combines TRBV5-1 with TRBJ2-2; 11 bases match TRBD2. There are 17 residues in the CDR3. V gave up 1 base and J gave up 4 bases; unmatched junction bases: 6. In germline, CDR1 is SGHRS, CDR2 YFSETQ.

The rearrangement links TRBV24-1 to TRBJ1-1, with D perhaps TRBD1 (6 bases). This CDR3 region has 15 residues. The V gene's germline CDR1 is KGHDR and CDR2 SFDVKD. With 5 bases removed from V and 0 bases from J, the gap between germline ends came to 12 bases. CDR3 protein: CATSAQGRVNTEAFF. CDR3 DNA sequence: TGTGCCACCAGTGCCCAGGGGCGGGTGAACACTGAAGCTTTCTTT.

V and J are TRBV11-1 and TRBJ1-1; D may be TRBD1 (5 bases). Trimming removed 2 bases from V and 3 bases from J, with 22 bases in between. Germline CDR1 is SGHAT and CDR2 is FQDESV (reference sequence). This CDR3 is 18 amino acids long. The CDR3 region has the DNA TGTGCCAGCAGCTTACTATCCGGGCAGGGTTTCTATGACACTGAAGCTTTCTTT. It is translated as CASSLLSGQGFYDTEAFF.

As DNA, the CDR3 is TGTGCCAGCATGGACAGGCGCGCCTACGAGCAGTACTTC. This gives the protein CASMDRRAYEQYF. The chain couples TRBV2 to TRBJ2-7, with 7 bases lining up with TRBD1. CDR1 is SNHLY, CDR2 FYNNEI, per germline. The CDR3 is 13 residues long. V trimming: 7 bases; J trimming: 2 bases; junction bases outside the gene matches: 5.

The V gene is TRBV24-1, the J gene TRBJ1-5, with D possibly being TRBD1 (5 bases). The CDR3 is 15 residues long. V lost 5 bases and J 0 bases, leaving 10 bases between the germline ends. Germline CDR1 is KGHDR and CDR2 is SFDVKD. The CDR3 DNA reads TGTGCCACCAGTGCAGGGACGATTAGCAATCAGCCCCAGCATTTT. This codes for CATSAGTISNQPQHF.

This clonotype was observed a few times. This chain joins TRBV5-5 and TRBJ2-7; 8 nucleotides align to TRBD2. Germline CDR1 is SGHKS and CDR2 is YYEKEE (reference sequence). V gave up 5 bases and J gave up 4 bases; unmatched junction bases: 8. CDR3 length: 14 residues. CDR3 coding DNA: TGTGCCAGCAGTCGTGAGCGGGAGTCGTACGAGCAGTACTTC. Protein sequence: CASSRERESYEQYF.

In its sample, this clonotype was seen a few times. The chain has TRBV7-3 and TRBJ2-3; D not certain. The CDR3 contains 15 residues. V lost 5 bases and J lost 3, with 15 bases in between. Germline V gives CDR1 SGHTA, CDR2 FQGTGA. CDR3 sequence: CASSTRSDITDTQYF. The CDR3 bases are TGTGCCAGCAGCACGAGATCTGACATAACAGATACGCAGTATTTT.

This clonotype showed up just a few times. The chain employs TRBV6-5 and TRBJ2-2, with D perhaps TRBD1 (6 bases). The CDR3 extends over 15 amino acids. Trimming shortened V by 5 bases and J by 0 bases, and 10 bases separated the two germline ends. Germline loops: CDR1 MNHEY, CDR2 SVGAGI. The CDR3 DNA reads TGTGCCAGCAGTGCTCACAGGGCGAACACCGGGGAGCTGTTTTTT. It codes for CASSAHRANTGELFF.

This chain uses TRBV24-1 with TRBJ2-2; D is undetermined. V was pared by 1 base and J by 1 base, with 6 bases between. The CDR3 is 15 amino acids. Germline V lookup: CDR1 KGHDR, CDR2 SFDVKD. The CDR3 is CATSDFLGNTGELFF. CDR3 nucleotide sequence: TGTGCCACCAGTGATTTTTTAGGGAACACCGGGGAGCTGTTTTTT.

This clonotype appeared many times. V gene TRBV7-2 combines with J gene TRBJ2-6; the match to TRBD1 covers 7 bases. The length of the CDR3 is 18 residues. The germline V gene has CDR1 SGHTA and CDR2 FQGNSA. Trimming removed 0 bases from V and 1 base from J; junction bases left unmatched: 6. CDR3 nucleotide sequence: TGTGCCAGCAGCTTAGCCGGGACAGTTATGTCTGGGGCCAACGTCCTGACTTTC. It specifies CASSLAGTVMSGANVLTF.

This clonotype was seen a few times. The CDR3 is CASSPGTQRTNEQFF. CDR3 in DNA: TGTGCCAGCAGCCCAGGCACACAGCGTACTAATGAGCAGTTCTTC. The V call is TRBV3-1, the J call TRBJ2-1; D is undetermined. Germline V CDR1 and CDR2: LGHDT, YNNKEL (reference sequence). With 4 bases removed from V and 7 bases from J, the gap between germline ends came to 17 bases. CDR3 size: 15 residues.

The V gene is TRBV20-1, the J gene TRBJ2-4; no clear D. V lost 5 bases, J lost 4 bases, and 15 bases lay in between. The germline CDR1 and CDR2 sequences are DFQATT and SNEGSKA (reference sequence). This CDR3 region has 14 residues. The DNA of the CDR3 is TGCAGTGCTGGGCCGCCCGGGCCGAAAAACATTCAGTACTTC. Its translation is CSAGPPGPKNIQYF.

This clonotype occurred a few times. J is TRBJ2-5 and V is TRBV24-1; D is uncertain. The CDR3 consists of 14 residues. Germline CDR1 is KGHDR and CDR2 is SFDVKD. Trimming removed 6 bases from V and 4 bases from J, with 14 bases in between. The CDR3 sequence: CATSHYEPVETQYF. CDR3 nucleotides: TGTGCCACCAGTCACTACGAGCCTGTAGAGACCCAGTACTTC.

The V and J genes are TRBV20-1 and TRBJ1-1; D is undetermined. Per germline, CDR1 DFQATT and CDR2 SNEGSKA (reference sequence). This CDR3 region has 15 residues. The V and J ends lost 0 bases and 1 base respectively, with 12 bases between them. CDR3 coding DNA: TGCAGTGCTAGAGATTCCTTCGGGGAGAACACTGAAGCTTTCTTT. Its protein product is CSARDSFGENTEAFF.

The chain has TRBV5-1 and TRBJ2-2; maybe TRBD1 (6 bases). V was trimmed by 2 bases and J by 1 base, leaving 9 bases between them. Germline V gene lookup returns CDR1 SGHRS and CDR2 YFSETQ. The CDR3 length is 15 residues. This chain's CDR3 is CASSFPTGNTGELFF. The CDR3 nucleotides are TGCGCCAGCAGCTTCCCGACAGGGAACACCGGGGAGCTGTTTTTT.

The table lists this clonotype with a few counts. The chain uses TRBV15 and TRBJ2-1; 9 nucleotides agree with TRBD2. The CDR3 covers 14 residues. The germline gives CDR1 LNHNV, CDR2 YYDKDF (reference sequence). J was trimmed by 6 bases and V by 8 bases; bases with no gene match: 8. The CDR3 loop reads CATRSSGGRNEQFF. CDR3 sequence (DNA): TGTGCCACCCGAAGTAGCGGGGGACGCAATGAGCAGTTCTTC.

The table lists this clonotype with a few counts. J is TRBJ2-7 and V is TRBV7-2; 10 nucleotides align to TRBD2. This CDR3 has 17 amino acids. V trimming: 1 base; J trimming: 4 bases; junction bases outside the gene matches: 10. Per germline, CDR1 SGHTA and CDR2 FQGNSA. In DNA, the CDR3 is TGTGCCAGCAGCTTAGAGTTAACTAGCGGGACGGGATACGAGCAGTACTTC. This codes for CASSLELTSGTGYEQYF.

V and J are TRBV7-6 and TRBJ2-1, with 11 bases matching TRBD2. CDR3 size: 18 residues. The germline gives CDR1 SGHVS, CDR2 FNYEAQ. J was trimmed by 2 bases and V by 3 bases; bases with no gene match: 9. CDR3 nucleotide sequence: TGTGCCAGCAGCTTTATGTCTAGCGGGGGGTTCACCTACAATGAGCAGTTCTTC. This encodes CASSFMSSGGFTYNEQFF.

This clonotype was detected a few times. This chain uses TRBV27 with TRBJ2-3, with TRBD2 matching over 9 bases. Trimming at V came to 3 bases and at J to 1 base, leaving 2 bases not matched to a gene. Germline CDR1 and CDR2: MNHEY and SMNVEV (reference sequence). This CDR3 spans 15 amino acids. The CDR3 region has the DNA TGTGCCAGCAGTTTGCCTAGCGGGGGCACAGATACGCAGTATTTT. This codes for CASSLPSGGTDTQYF.

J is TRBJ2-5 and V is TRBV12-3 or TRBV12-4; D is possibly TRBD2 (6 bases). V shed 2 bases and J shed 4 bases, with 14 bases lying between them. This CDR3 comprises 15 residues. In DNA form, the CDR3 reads TGTGCCAGCAGTTTAACCCCGGGACTCGTAGAGACCCAGTACTTC. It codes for CASSLTPGLVETQYF.

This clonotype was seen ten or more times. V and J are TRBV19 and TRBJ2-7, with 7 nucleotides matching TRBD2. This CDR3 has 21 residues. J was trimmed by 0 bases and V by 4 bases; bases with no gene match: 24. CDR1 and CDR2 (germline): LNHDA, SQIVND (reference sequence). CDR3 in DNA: TGTGCCAGTAGTACCTCCTTCGGGGCGGGAGATGGTACCGAATTCTCCTACGAGCAGTACTTC. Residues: CASSTSFGAGDGTEFSYEQYF.

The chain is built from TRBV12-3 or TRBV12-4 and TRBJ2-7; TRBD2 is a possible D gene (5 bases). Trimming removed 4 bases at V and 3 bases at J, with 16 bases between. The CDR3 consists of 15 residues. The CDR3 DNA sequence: TGTGCCAGCAGTTATCTCCGGGAATCTCACTACGAGCAGTACTTC. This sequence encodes CASSYLRESHYEQYF.

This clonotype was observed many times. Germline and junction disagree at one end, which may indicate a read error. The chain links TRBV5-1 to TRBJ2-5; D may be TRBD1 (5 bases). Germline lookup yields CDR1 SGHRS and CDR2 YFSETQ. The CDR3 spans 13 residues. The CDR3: CASSLDRQETQYF. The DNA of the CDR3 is TGTGCCAGCAGCTTAGACAGACAAGAGACCCAGTACTTC.

The CDR3 region has the DNA TGCAGCGTGGCAGACATCGTGCTTAACAATGAGCAGTTCTTC. Its translation is CSVADIVLNNEQFF. The chain employs TRBV29-1 and TRBJ2-1; D unresolved. The CDR3 runs to 14 residues. Germline assignment: CDR1 SQVTM and CDR2 ANQGSEA. Trimming took 6 bases from V and 5 from J, leaving 17 bases between them.

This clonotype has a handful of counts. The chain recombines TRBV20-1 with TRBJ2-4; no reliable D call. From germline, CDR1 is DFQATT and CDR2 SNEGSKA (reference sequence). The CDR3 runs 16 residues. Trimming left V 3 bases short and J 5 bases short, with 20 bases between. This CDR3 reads CSASQFGRRIENIQYF. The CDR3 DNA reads TGCAGTGCTAGCCAATTCGGCCGGAGAATTGAAAACATTCAGTACTTC.

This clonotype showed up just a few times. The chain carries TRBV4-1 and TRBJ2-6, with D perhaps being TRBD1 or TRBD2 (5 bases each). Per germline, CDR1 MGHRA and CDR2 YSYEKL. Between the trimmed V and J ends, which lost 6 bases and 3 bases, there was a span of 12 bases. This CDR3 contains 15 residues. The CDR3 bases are TGCGCCAGCAGTCGGGGCGGGCTTGGGGCCAACGTCCTGACTTTC. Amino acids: CASSRGGLGANVLTF.

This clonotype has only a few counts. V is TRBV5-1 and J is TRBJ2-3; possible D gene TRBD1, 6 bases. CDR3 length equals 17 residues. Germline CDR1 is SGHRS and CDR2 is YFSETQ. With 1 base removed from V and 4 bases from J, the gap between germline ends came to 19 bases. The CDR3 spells CASSLWGHRDNSDTQYF. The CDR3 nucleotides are TGCGCCAGCAGCTTGTGGGGACACCGGGACAACTCAGATACGCAGTATTTT.